A selection of T cell receptor beta chains follows, all from one sample in a study of regulatory T cells in long-lasting Graves disease. TCRdb passed the multiplex PCR reads through MiXCR, listing each CDR3 protein once. The table lists hundreds of thousands of distinct CDR3 sequences, approximately 21% of them singletons. Sequenced here: peripheral blood mononuclear cells (PBMCs), sampled when the disease was refractory, from a patient treated with antithyroid drugs. The receptor source for this set is a female donor with Graves disease. Each CDR3 is given with its conserved first and last residue. A D gene is named only where the DNA matches it firmly. For some rows the clone size is stated as once, few or many, or as a class when expanded; others skip it.

v_gene: TRBV20-1
len: 13
j_gene: TRBJ2-5
d_gene: -
abundance: many
CDR3nt: TGCAGTGCTAGAGACAGGGAGATGGAGACCCAGTACTTC
CDR3aa: CSARDREMETQYF

v_gene: TRBV29-1
len: 12
j_gene: TRBJ1-1
d_gene: TRBD1
abundance: few
CDR3nt: TGCAGCGCACAACAGGGGATCCCTGAAGCTTTCTTT
CDR3aa: CSAQQGIPEAFF

v_gene: TRBV7-2
len: 15
j_gene: TRBJ2-5
d_gene: -
abundance: many
CDR3nt: TGTGCCAGCAGTTCCTTTGGCAGGGCTCGTGAGACCCAGTACTTC
CDR3aa: CASSSFGRARETQYF

v_gene: TRBV5-1
len: 15
j_gene: TRBJ1-4
d_gene: TRBD1
abundance: few
CDR3nt: TGCGCCAGCAGCTCTAGACAGGGGGCAGATGAAAAACTGTTTTTT
CDR3aa: CASSSRQGADEKLFF

v_gene: TRBV5-1
len: 15
j_gene: TRBJ1-2
d_gene: -
abundance: -
CDR3nt: TGCGCCAGCAGCTCCAATTTAGGGGAATACTATGGCTACACCTTC
CDR3aa: CASSSNLGEYYGYTF

v_gene: TRBV9
len: 19
j_gene: TRBJ2-2
d_gene: TRBD2
abundance: few
CDR3nt: TGTGCCAGCAGCGTCGCCCCCCTCAGCGGGGGAGCTAACACCGGGGAGCTGTTTTTT
CDR3aa: CASSVAPLSGGANTGELFF

v_gene: TRBV6-5
len: 13
j_gene: TRBJ1-5
d_gene: -
abundance: many
CDR3nt: TGTGCCAGCAGTTACTTCGTGGGCCAGCCCCAGCATTTT
CDR3aa: CASSYFVGQPQHF

v_gene: TRBV28
len: 18
j_gene: TRBJ1-1
d_gene: -
abundance: many
CDR3nt: TGTGCCAGCACCTCCCCAGGAGGGGGGCCCTATGGGTATACTGAAGCTTTCTTT
CDR3aa: CASTSPGGGPYGYTEAFF

v_gene: TRBV5-1
len: 13
j_gene: TRBJ2-7
d_gene: -
abundance: many
CDR3nt: TGTGCCAGCAGCTTAGAGAGCTCCTACGAGCAGTACTTC
CDR3aa: CASSLESSYEQYF

v_gene: TRBV28
len: 16
j_gene: TRBJ1-3
d_gene: -
abundance: -
CDR3nt: TGTGCCAGCAGTTTCCCCGGCCCGAAGACTGGAAACACCATATATTTT
CDR3aa: CASSFPGPKTGNTIYF

v_gene: TRBV28
len: 15
j_gene: TRBJ2-3
d_gene: -
abundance: -
CDR3nt: TGTGCCAGCAGTTCTACCCTCCCCAGCACAGATACGCAGTATTTT
CDR3aa: CASSSTLPSTDTQYF

v_gene: TRBV30
len: 15
j_gene: TRBJ2-1
d_gene: TRBD2
abundance: -
CDR3nt: TGTGCCTGGAGTCGCGGACTAGCGGAGACCAATGAGCAGTTCTTC
CDR3aa: CAWSRGLAETNEQFF

v_gene: TRBV12-3/TRBV12-4
len: 11
j_gene: TRBJ2-2
d_gene: -
abundance: few
CDR3nt: TGTGCCAGTGGGATCACCGGGGAGCTGTTTTTT
CDR3aa: CASGITGELFF

v_gene: TRBV20-1
len: 15
j_gene: TRBJ1-2
d_gene: TRBD1
abundance: many
CDR3nt: TGCAGTGCTCCGGGACTCAGACAGGGGGCATATGGCTACACCTTC
CDR3aa: CSAPGLRQGAYGYTF

v_gene: TRBV4-1
len: 16
j_gene: TRBJ1-2
d_gene: -
abundance: -
CDR3nt: TGCGCCAGCAGCCAAGGCCCCCCGGGAGGGGATCGTGGCTACACCTTC
CDR3aa: CASSQGPPGGDRGYTF

v_gene: TRBV6-8
len: 16
j_gene: TRBJ2-2
d_gene: TRBD2
abundance: many
CDR3nt: TGTGCCAGCAGTCCCTTAGCGGGAGAAAATACCGGGGAGCTGTTTTTT
CDR3aa: CASSPLAGENTGELFF

v_gene: TRBV6-1
len: 14
j_gene: TRBJ2-1
d_gene: TRBD1
abundance: -
CDR3nt: TGTGCCAGCAGTATACAGGGGATTGACAATGAGCAGTTCTTC
CDR3aa: CASSIQGIDNEQFF

v_gene: TRBV4-1
len: 16
j_gene: TRBJ1-4
d_gene: -
abundance: -
CDR3nt: TGCGCCAGCAGCCGCGGGGACGGTGTCGTGAATGAAAAACTGTTTTTT
CDR3aa: CASSRGDGVVNEKLFF

v_gene: TRBV20-1
len: 11
j_gene: TRBJ2-5
d_gene: -
abundance: many
CDR3nt: TGCAGTGCTAGAGATTATACGGCCCAGTACTTC
CDR3aa: CSARDYTAQYF

v_gene: TRBV19
len: 16
j_gene: TRBJ1-5
d_gene: -
abundance: -
CDR3nt: TGTGCCAGTAGTATAGTTGGACATAATAGCAATCAGCCCCAGCATTTT
CDR3aa: CASSIVGHNSNQPQHF

v_gene: TRBV13
len: 16
j_gene: TRBJ1-6
d_gene: -
abundance: few
CDR3nt: TGTGCCAGCAGCTTAGTTCGGGGCTTGGGTAATTCACCCCTCCACTTT
CDR3aa: CASSLVRGLGNSPLHF

v_gene: TRBV2
len: 15
j_gene: TRBJ2-3
d_gene: TRBD2
abundance: few
CDR3nt: TGTGCCAGCAGTGAAGGAGCGGGGAGCACAGATACGCAGTATTTT
CDR3aa: CASSEGAGSTDTQYF

v_gene: TRBV27
len: 16
j_gene: TRBJ1-5
d_gene: -
abundance: once
CDR3nt: TGTGCCGGCAGTTTGAAGAGTGTCCATAGCAATCAGCCCCAGCATTTT
CDR3aa: CAGSLKSVHSNQPQHF

v_gene: TRBV4-1
len: 16
j_gene: TRBJ1-1
d_gene: -
abundance: -
CDR3nt: TGCGCCAGCAGCCAAGATGAAGGGGACGGGAACACTGAAGCTTTCTTT
CDR3aa: CASSQDEGDGNTEAFF

v_gene: TRBV6-1
len: 14
j_gene: TRBJ1-1
d_gene: -
abundance: many
CDR3nt: TGTGCCAGCCGAAGGGACCCCGGGTGGACTGAAGCTTTCTTT
CDR3aa: CASRRDPGWTEAFF

v_gene: TRBV7-6
len: 19
j_gene: TRBJ2-7
d_gene: -
abundance: -
CDR3nt: TGTGCCAGCAGCTTAAGGTTAGGGGTAGGAATGCGATTGGCCTACGAGCAGTACTTC
CDR3aa: CASSLRLGVGMRLAYEQYF

v_gene: TRBV19
len: 15
j_gene: TRBJ2-7
d_gene: -
abundance: -
CDR3nt: TGTGCCAGTAGTATCCGGCAGGGAAGCTCCTACGAGCAGTACTTC
CDR3aa: CASSIRQGSSYEQYF

v_gene: TRBV10-3
len: 15
j_gene: TRBJ2-7
d_gene: TRBD2
abundance: many
CDR3nt: TGTGCCATCGGCCCAACTAGCGGGAGCTCCTACGAGCAGTACTTC
CDR3aa: CAIGPTSGSSYEQYF

v_gene: TRBV28
len: 15
j_gene: TRBJ1-5
d_gene: TRBD1
abundance: many
CDR3nt: TGTGCCAGCAGTTCTTGGACAGGGGGCAATCAGCCCCAGCATTTT
CDR3aa: CASSSWTGGNQPQHF

v_gene: TRBV19
len: 14
j_gene: TRBJ1-5
d_gene: TRBD1
abundance: many
CDR3nt: TGTGCCAGTAGTGGGACAGGGGGCCAGCAGCCCCAGCATTTT
CDR3aa: CASSGTGGQQPQHF

v_gene: TRBV6-4
len: 19
j_gene: TRBJ2-2
d_gene: -
abundance: -
CDR3nt: TGTGCCAGCAGTGACCGCTTCGGGGCGGGGGCCGAAAACACCGGGGAGCTGTTTTTT
CDR3aa: CASSDRFGAGAENTGELFF

v_gene: TRBV29-1
len: 13
j_gene: TRBJ2-5
d_gene: TRBD2
abundance: many
CDR3nt: TGCAGCGTTGAATTGTCTAGCGGGAGTTTCCGGCTCTTC
CDR3aa: CSVELSSGSFRLF

v_gene: TRBV5-5
len: 15
j_gene: TRBJ2-7
d_gene: TRBD1
abundance: -
CDR3nt: TGTGCCAGCAGAGCCGGGACAGGGTTTGCGTACGAGCAGTACTTC
CDR3aa: CASRAGTGFAYEQYF

v_gene: TRBV19
len: 16
j_gene: TRBJ2-5
d_gene: -
abundance: few
CDR3nt: TGTGCCAGTAGTATCTGGGCGGGGGCCCCAGGGGAGACCCAGTACTTC
CDR3aa: CASSIWAGAPGETQYF

v_gene: TRBV28
len: 14
j_gene: TRBJ2-5
d_gene: TRBD2
abundance: few
CDR3nt: TGTGCCAGCAGTCCGGGGCCGCGGGAGGAGACCCAGTACTTC
CDR3aa: CASSPGPREETQYF

v_gene: TRBV29-1
len: 12
j_gene: TRBJ2-3
d_gene: -
abundance: -
CDR3nt: TGCAGCGTTGCAGCTGGCCCAGATACGCAGTATTTT
CDR3aa: CSVAAGPDTQYF

v_gene: TRBV11-2
len: 14
j_gene: TRBJ2-7
d_gene: TRBD2
abundance: few
CDR3nt: TGTGCCAGCAGCTTCGAGACTAGCGTTTACGAGCAGTACTTC
CDR3aa: CASSFETSVYEQYF

v_gene: TRBV4-2
len: 18
j_gene: TRBJ2-7
d_gene: -
abundance: few
CDR3nt: TGTGCCAGCAGCCAAGAAATTCCGCTGAGGGACATCTCCTACGAGCAGTACTTC
CDR3aa: CASSQEIPLRDISYEQYF

v_gene: TRBV9
len: 15
j_gene: TRBJ2-7
d_gene: -
abundance: many
CDR3nt: TGTGCCAGCAGCGGTGGGCCTACAGAAAACTACGAGCAGTACTTC
CDR3aa: CASSGGPTENYEQYF

v_gene: TRBV2
len: 11
j_gene: TRBJ1-2
d_gene: TRBD1
abundance: few
CDR3nt: TGTGCCAGCAGTCCCGGGACAGGGAACACCTTC
CDR3aa: CASSPGTGNTF

v_gene: TRBV12-3/TRBV12-4
len: 14
j_gene: TRBJ1-6
d_gene: TRBD1
abundance: many
CDR3nt: TGTGCCAGCCGTCCGGACAGGGGTGATTCACCCCTCCACTTT
CDR3aa: CASRPDRGDSPLHF

v_gene: TRBV29-1
len: 14
j_gene: TRBJ1-1
d_gene: -
abundance: -
CDR3nt: TGCAGCGTTGTGGGCAGGTTAGGGAGCACTGAAGCTTTCTTT
CDR3aa: CSVVGRLGSTEAFF

v_gene: TRBV6-1
len: 14
j_gene: TRBJ2-7
d_gene: -
abundance: many
CDR3nt: TGTGCCAGCACCAAGGCGGAGAAATCCTACGAGCAGTACTTC
CDR3aa: CASTKAEKSYEQYF

v_gene: TRBV3-1
len: 11
j_gene: TRBJ1-1
d_gene: -
abundance: many
CDR3nt: TGTGCCAGCAGCCATAGTGCTAGAGCTTTCTTT
CDR3aa: CASSHSARAFF

v_gene: TRBV24-1
len: 19
j_gene: TRBJ2-5
d_gene: TRBD2
abundance: many
CDR3nt: TGTGCCACCAGTGACCCATCGGGACTAGCGGGAGGGCCGGATGAGACCCAGTACTTC
CDR3aa: CATSDPSGLAGGPDETQYF

v_gene: TRBV2
len: 13
j_gene: TRBJ1-3
d_gene: -
abundance: many
CDR3nt: TGTGCCAGCCGCCAAACGGAGGGAAACACCATATATTTT
CDR3aa: CASRQTEGNTIYF

v_gene: TRBV11-1
len: 16
j_gene: TRBJ2-7
d_gene: -
abundance: many
CDR3nt: TGTGCCAGCAGCTTTTATTCCGGTCTAAGCTCCTACGAGCAGTACTTC
CDR3aa: CASSFYSGLSSYEQYF

v_gene: TRBV29-1
len: 11
j_gene: TRBJ1-2
d_gene: -
abundance: few
CDR3nt: TGCAGCGTCGCGGACTTGGAGGGCTACACCTTC
CDR3aa: CSVADLEGYTF

v_gene: TRBV6-1
len: 14
j_gene: TRBJ2-7
d_gene: TRBD1
abundance: many
CDR3nt: TGTGCCAGCAGTGACGACAGGGGTGCCTACGAGCAGTACTTC
CDR3aa: CASSDDRGAYEQYF

v_gene: TRBV28
len: 15
j_gene: TRBJ2-5
d_gene: -
abundance: many
CDR3nt: TGTGCCAGCAGACCTCCCCGGGGTTCTCAAGAGACCCAGTACTTC
CDR3aa: CASRPPRGSQETQYF

v_gene: TRBV28
len: 18
j_gene: TRBJ2-7
d_gene: TRBD2
abundance: many
CDR3nt: TGTGCCAGCAGTTTATCCCCGGGACTAGCGGGACGGTCCTACGAGCAGTACTTC
CDR3aa: CASSLSPGLAGRSYEQYF

v_gene: TRBV6-2/TRBV6-3
len: 16
j_gene: TRBJ1-1
d_gene: -
abundance: -
CDR3nt: TGTGCCAGCAGTTATGGCCGGGAATCCTCGGTGACTGAAGCTTTCTTT
CDR3aa: CASSYGRESSVTEAFF

v_gene: TRBV6-1
len: 14
j_gene: TRBJ2-7
d_gene: TRBD2
abundance: many
CDR3nt: TGTGCCAGCAGGGTCTCTAGCGGGGGATACGAGCAGTACTTC
CDR3aa: CASRVSSGGYEQYF

v_gene: TRBV6-5
len: 16
j_gene: TRBJ2-6
d_gene: -
abundance: many
CDR3nt: TGTGCCAGCAGTTACTCCTATAGCTCTGGGGCCAACGTCCTGACTTTC
CDR3aa: CASSYSYSSGANVLTF

v_gene: TRBV3-1
len: 19
j_gene: TRBJ2-5
d_gene: TRBD1
abundance: few
CDR3nt: TGTGCCAGCAGCCAAGATGGGCGTTCCTATGGGACAGTAGAAGAGACCCAGTACTTC
CDR3aa: CASSQDGRSYGTVEETQYF

v_gene: TRBV2
len: 14
j_gene: TRBJ2-7
d_gene: -
abundance: -
CDR3nt: TGTGCCAGCAGCTTGGGGGACTTCACCTACGAGCAGTACTTC
CDR3aa: CASSLGDFTYEQYF

v_gene: TRBV2
len: 13
j_gene: TRBJ1-5
d_gene: -
abundance: many
CDR3nt: TGTGCCAGCAGTGTTCAGGGTGGGCAGCCCCAGCATTTT
CDR3aa: CASSVQGGQPQHF

v_gene: TRBV5-1
len: 15
j_gene: TRBJ1-2
d_gene: -
abundance: many
CDR3nt: TGCGCCAGCAGCTTGGGGTCTGCGACAGCATATGGCTACACCTTC
CDR3aa: CASSLGSATAYGYTF

v_gene: TRBV12-3/TRBV12-4
len: 14
j_gene: TRBJ2-7
d_gene: TRBD2
abundance: -
CDR3nt: TGTGCCAGCAGTACTCCCGGACTAGCGTACGAGCAGTACTTC
CDR3aa: CASSTPGLAYEQYF